This T cell receptor beta chain was found in a study of blood T cell repertoires in COVID-19. Across the study: From the United States, Italy and Spain came samples of acute and convalescent COVID-19. From T cells, B-cell-depleted T cells, or PBMCs came the material, which was cDNA or gDNA.

As originally analysed: How many nucleated cells were present was estimated from reference gene primer amplification. Measured with immunoSEQ multiplex PCR; TCRdb has only the in-frame clones, and not every one. V and J calls plus clone size are reproduced from that table; the DNA served to infer D and trimming. This table has around 95,000 clones, 85% appearing once. The junction had 10 bases not matched to a gene; V was cut back by 5 bases and J by 7 bases. The CDR3 sequence is 16 residues long. CDR1 SGHTA and CDR2 FQGNSA come from the germline V gene. V and J are TRBV7-2 and TRBJ2-1; 11 nucleotides agree with TRBD2. Sequencing input: peripheral blood. This TCR was recovered from a human donor in a cohort sampled during active COVID-19. The CDR3 spells CASSLPSGGPLNEQFF. The CDR3 region has the DNA TGTGCCAGCAGCCTCCCTAGCGGGGGGCCGCTAAATGAGCAGTTCTTC.